This T cell receptor beta chain emerged from a study of cytomegalovirus exposure and HLA in healthy donors. Regarding this clone: Its specificity is not known.

This CDR3 region has 18 residues. Researchers ran the PCR with 60 Vbeta and 13 Jbeta primers. The assay was immunoSEQ multiplex PCR, and TCRdb's table has in-frame clones only and misses some. Here the sample spans around 180,000 clones, about 80% being singletons. Study-wide results and limits: Equally common other TCR beta chains were less clonally expanded than HLA-associated ones, a later analysis found.

J is TRBJ2-2 and V is TRBV21-1; whether TRBD1, the table's D call, matches the DNA was not checked. TRBV21-1 is a pseudogene. Sample: PBMCs. The receptor comes from a young man in good health and CMV-seronegative. CDR3 nucleotide sequence: TGTGCCAGCGAGCTGGGTTCGCGGGACAGGGGTAACACCGGGGAGCTGTTTTTT. It is translated as CASELGSRDRGNTGELFF.